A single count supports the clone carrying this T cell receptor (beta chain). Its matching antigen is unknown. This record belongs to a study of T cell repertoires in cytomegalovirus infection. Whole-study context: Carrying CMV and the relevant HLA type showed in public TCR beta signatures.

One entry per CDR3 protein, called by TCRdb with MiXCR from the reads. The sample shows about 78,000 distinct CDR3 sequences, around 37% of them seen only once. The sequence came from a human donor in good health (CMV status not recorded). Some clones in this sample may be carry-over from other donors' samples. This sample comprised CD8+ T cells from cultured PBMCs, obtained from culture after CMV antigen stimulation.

CDR3 sequence: CASSVGSAQTAYEQYF. The CDR3 DNA reads as TGTGCCAGCAGCGTAGGATCAGCACAAACAGCCTACGAGCAGTACTTC. The V and J genes are TRBV7-6 and TRBJ2-7; D is unclear. Per the germline V gene, CDR1 is SGHVS and CDR2 is FNYEAQ. This CDR3 is built from 16 residues. Trimming stripped 5 bases from V and 2 bases from J, with 19 bases between.